The 18 T cell receptor beta chains below were found in one sample sequenced in a study of type 1 regulatory T cells. These TCRs' antigens remain unknown. TCRdb processed the reads anew with MiXCR; each CDR3 protein has one entry. Of about 60,000 distinct CDR3 sequences listed, roughly 49% were seen once; the top ten hold about 2%. The sample taken for sequencing was cultured non-Tr1 T cells, either the whole culture or a sorted T cell fraction (not recorded which). These receptors were obtained from a human donor in good health.

The V call is TRBV7-6, the J call TRBJ2-2; D is undetermined. Germline V gene data show CDR1 as SGHVS and CDR2 as FNYEAQ. With 1 base removed from V and 6 bases from J, the gap between germline ends came to 12 bases. The CDR3 contains 15 residues. The CDR3 loop is CASSLEVFGAGELFF. Written as DNA, the CDR3 is TGTGCCAGCAGCTTAGAAGTTTTTGGGGCCGGGGAGCTGTTTTTT. The whole variable domain, remainder taken from reference TRBV7-6 and TRBJ2-2, is GAGVSQSPRYKVTKRGQDVALRCDPISGHVSLYWYRQALGQGPEFLTYFNYEAQQDKSGLPNDRFSAERPEGSISTLTIQRTEQRDSAMYRCASSLEVFGAGELFFGEGSRLTVL.

Worth noting for this clonotype: At one boundary the junction diverges from the germline segment, which might be a read error. The chain is built from TRBV5-1 and TRBJ2-5; 11 nucleotides align to TRBD1. Germline-derived CDR1 and CDR2 are SGHRS and YFSETQ. The CDR3 is 15 residues long. The CDR3 is CASTRDRGNQVTQYF. In nucleotides, the CDR3 is TGCGCCAGCACCCGGGACAGGGGGAACCAAGTGACCCAGTACTTC.

This clonotype was recorded at least ten times. The chain carries TRBV2 and TRBJ1-5, with D perhaps matching TRBD1 (6 bases). Trimming shortened V by 5 bases and J by 7 bases, and 18 bases separated the two germline ends. The CDR3 has 15 residues. Germline values: CDR1 SNHLY, CDR2 FYNNEI. This chain's CDR3 is CASSQGGGGYQPQHF. In DNA form, the CDR3 reads TGTGCCAGCAGTCAAGGTGGAGGGGGGTACCAGCCCCAGCATTTT.

V usage is TRBV2 and J usage is TRBJ2-3; perhaps TRBD2 as D (6 bases). The CDR3 spans 14 residues. Germline V CDR1 and CDR2: SNHLY, FYNNEI. With 8 bases removed from V and 5 bases from J, the gap between germline ends came to 17 bases. CDR3 nucleotides: TGTGCCAGCGGAGCGGGTCCCCAGGGAGATACGCAGTATTTT. Its translation is CASGAGPQGDTQYF. The entire variable domain, with the rest obtained from reference TRBV2 and TRBJ2-3, is as follows: EPEVTQTPSHQVTQMGQEVILRCVPISNHLYFYWYRQILGQKVEFLVSFYNNEISEKSEIFDDQFSVERPDGSNFTLKIRSTKLEDSAMYFCASGAGPQGDTQYFGPGTRLTVL.

This clonotype has a single count. The chain couples TRBV7-6 to TRBJ1-2, with D unresolved. The germline V and J ends were trimmed by 1 base and 7 bases, with 1 base remaining between them. CDR3 length: 10 amino acids. Per the germline V gene, CDR1 is SGHVS and CDR2 is FNYEAQ. This CDR3 is CASSLGGYTF. The CDR3 DNA is TGTGCCAGCAGCTTAGGTGGCTACACCTTC.

V and J are TRBV4-1 and TRBJ1-1; a possible D gene is TRBD1 (6 bases). The CDR3 runs 18 residues. V dropped 0 bases and J dropped 4 bases, with 21 bases sitting between them. Germline loops: CDR1 MGHRA, CDR2 YSYEKL. As DNA, the CDR3 is TGCGCCAGCAGCCAAGATTTAATTTTTGGCAGGGGAGGCACTGAAGCTTTCTTT. Its protein is CASSQDLIFGRGGTEAFF.

The chain recombines TRBV7-9 with TRBJ1-1; possibly TRBD1 for D (6 bases). Per germline, CDR1 SEHNR and CDR2 FQNEAQ (reference sequence). The CDR3 is 16 amino acids. Trimming shortened V by 5 bases and J by 1 base, and 17 bases separated the two germline ends. The CDR3 sequence: CASSSQGSISNTEAFF. The DNA of the CDR3 is TGTGCCAGCAGCAGTCAGGGGTCTATTTCGAACACTGAAGCTTTCTTT.

Here the CDR3 reads CASSQVSGGPQDEQYF. Here the CDR3 DNA reads TGTGCCAGCAGCCAAGTTTCGGGGGGGCCACAGGACGAGCAGTACTTC. The chain uses TRBV4-2 and TRBJ2-7; 8 nucleotides line up with TRBD2. In germline, CDR1 is LGHNA, CDR2 YNFKEQ. The length of the CDR3 is 16 residues. Trimming cost V 1 base and J 5 bases; bases outside gene matches: 10.

The V gene is TRBV19, the J gene TRBJ2-5; D is uncertain. The CDR3 has 12 amino acids. In germline, CDR1 is LNHDA, CDR2 SQIVND (reference sequence). V lost 5 bases and J 5 bases, leaving 9 bases between the germline ends. The CDR3 sequence is CASSFVSETQYF. CDR3 nucleotide sequence: TGTGCCAGTAGTTTTGTGTCGGAGACCCAGTACTTC.

The rearrangement links TRBV19 to TRBJ2-1; 7 bases are shared with TRBD2. The V gene's germline CDR1 is LNHDA and CDR2 SQIVND (reference sequence). CDR3 length equals 15 residues. The J segment lost 6 bases and the V segment lost 3 bases, leaving 8 bases of the junction unmatched. In nucleotides, the CDR3 is TGTGCCAGTAGTATTCAGCGGGGCACGGGCAATGAGCAGTTCTTC. Translation: CASSIQRGTGNEQFF.

The V call is TRBV27, the J call TRBJ2-3; D is uncertain. This CDR3 has 13 residues. Trimming cost V 8 bases and J 8 bases, with 17 bases left between them. Germline CDR1 and CDR2: MNHEY and SMNVEV (reference sequence). The CDR3 nucleotides are TGTGCCAGCGCTCCGGTTGGGGTAGGTACGCAGTATTTT. Encoded protein: CASAPVGVGTQYF.

The chain is built from TRBV9 and TRBJ2-2; 11 bases map to TRBD1. Germline V lookup: CDR1 SGDLS, CDR2 YYNGEE. Unmatched junction bases numbered 3, after V lost 3 bases and J lost 2 bases. This CDR3 region has 16 residues. CDR3 protein: CASSGGQGANTGELFF. In DNA, the CDR3 is TGTGCCAGCAGCGGCGGACAGGGGGCCAACACCGGGGAGCTGTTTTTT. Based on the CDR3 plus reference TRBV9 and TRBJ2-2, the full variable domain is DSGVTQTPKHLITATGQRVTLRCSPRSGDLSVYWYQQSLDQGLQFLIQYYNGEERAKGNILERFSAQQFPDLHSELNLSSLELGDSALYFCASSGGQGANTGELFFGEGSRLTVL.

By proportion, this clonotype is medium-sized (0.01 to 0.1%). This chain links TRBV11-2 with TRBJ2-2; D is ambiguous. V lost 4 bases to trimming and J lost 6 bases, with 9 bases between them. Germline CDR1 and CDR2: SGHAT and FQNNGV. This CDR3 has 13 residues. CDR3 DNA: TGTGCCAGCAGCTATCAGCAGCCCGGGGAGCTGTTTTTT. Residues: CASSYQQPGELFF.

The chain has TRBV5-4 and TRBJ2-7; D tentatively fits TRBD1 or TRBD2 (6 bases each). CDR3 length equals 15 residues. The germline V gene has CDR1 SGHNT and CDR2 YYREEE (reference sequence). Trimming removed 0 bases from V and 5 bases from J, with 15 bases in between. CDR3 in DNA: TGTGCCAGCAGCTTGGACGGGAGACAGGCCCACGAGCAGTACTTC. Its protein is CASSLDGRQAHEQYF.

This clonotype was seen just once. J is TRBJ1-2 and V is TRBV12-3 or TRBV12-4; TRBD1 is a possible D gene (5 bases). Trimming shortened V by 2 bases and J by 3 bases, and 10 bases separated the two germline ends. The CDR3 has 14 residues. CDR3 in DNA: TGTGCCAGCAGTTTATCGGGACTCGACTATGGCTACACCTTC. Translating it yields CASSLSGLDYGYTF.

This chain uses TRBV6-1 with TRBJ2-5; 8 bases align to TRBD2. This CDR3 region has 16 residues. With 7 bases clipped from V and 2 bases from J, the junction kept 12 bases outside the gene matches. Germline assignment: CDR1 MNHNS and CDR2 SASEGT. CDR3 sequence (DNA): TGTGCCAGCAAGGGTCCGGGCGGGGGGTATCAAGAGACCCAGTACTTC. This codes for CASKGPGGGYQETQYF.

This sequence joins TRBV20-1 and TRBJ2-5; 10 bases agree with TRBD2. Germline values: CDR1 DFQATT, CDR2 SNEGSKA (reference sequence). Trimming at V came to 5 bases and at J to 5 bases, leaving 8 bases not matched to a gene. The length of the CDR3 is 14 residues. Written as DNA, the CDR3 is TGCAGTGCTCTACTAGCGGGGCTCGGGGAGACCCAGTACTTC. Protein product: CSALLAGLGETQYF.

This chain links TRBV5-1 with TRBJ2-4; 9 bases fit TRBD2. The CDR3 length is 15 residues. Germline trimming cut 1 base from V and 1 base from J; bases unmatched to any gene: 0. Germline CDR1 is SGHRS and CDR2 is YFSETQ. The CDR3 loop reads CASSLTSGAKNIQYF. The CDR3, as DNA: TGCGCCAGCAGCTTGACTAGCGGGGCCAAAAACATTCAGTACTTC.